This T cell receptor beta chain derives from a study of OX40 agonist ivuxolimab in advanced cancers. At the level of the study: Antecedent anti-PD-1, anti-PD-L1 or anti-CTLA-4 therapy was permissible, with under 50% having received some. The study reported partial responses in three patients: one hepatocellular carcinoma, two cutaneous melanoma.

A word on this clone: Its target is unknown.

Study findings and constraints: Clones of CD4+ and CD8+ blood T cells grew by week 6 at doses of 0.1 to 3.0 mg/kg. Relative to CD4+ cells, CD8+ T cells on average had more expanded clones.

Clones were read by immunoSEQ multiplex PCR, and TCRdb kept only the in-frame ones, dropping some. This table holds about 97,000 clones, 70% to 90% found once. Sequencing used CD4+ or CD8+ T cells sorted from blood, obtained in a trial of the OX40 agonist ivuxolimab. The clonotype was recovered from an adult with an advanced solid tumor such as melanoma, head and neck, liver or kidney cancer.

CDR3 loop: CASSWTRGDTQYF. CDR3 bases: TGTGCCAGTAGTTGGACTAGGGGAGATACGCAGTATTTT. The chain employs TRBV19 and TRBJ2-3; TRBD2 matches 7 bases. CDR1 LNHDA and CDR2 SQIVND come from the germline V gene (reference sequence). After removal of 5 bases from V and 5 bases from J, the junction contained 4 bases not matched to a gene. The CDR3 runs to 13 residues.